The next 25 T cell receptor beta chains were all read from a single sample in a study of CD8 T cells in Susac syndrome. When the RNA was reverse transcribed, random hexamers were used with an input of roughly 0.5 to 1 ug. Using its own MiXCR run on the immunoSEQ multiplex PCR reads, TCRdb lists one record per CDR3 protein. The repertoire has 200,000 to 300,000 distinct CDR3 sequences, almost 97% of them found once; the top ten carry approximately 0.1%. Sequenced: CD4+ T cells from PBMCs. These receptors came from a human donor with Susac syndrome.

The V call is TRBV20-1, the J call TRBJ1-2; D may be TRBD1 (6 bases). V was pared by 4 bases and J by 3 bases, with 15 bases between. The V gene's germline CDR1 is DFQATT and CDR2 SNEGSKA (reference sequence). CDR3 length equals 14 residues. CDR3 protein: CSATIQGLDYGYTF. The CDR3 nucleotides are TGCAGTGCTACGATCCAGGGGCTCGACTATGGCTACACCTTC.

The V call is TRBV19, the J call TRBJ1-2; tentative D call: TRBD1 (5 bases). V was clipped by 3 bases and J by 3 bases, with 8 bases between them. CDR1 is LNHDA, CDR2 SQIVND, per germline (reference sequence). CDR3 size: 13 residues. The DNA for the CDR3 is TGTGCCAGTAGTATTCAGGGTGACTATGGCTACACCTTC. It is translated as CASSIQGDYGYTF.

The chain combines TRBV12-3 or TRBV12-4 with TRBJ1-2; 9 positions match TRBD1. With 4 bases clipped from V and 5 bases from J, the junction kept 8 bases outside the gene matches. The CDR3 extends over 15 amino acids. The CDR3 sequence is CASSSTGTGLYGYTF. The CDR3 nucleotides read TGTGCCAGCAGTTCCACCGGGACAGGGCTATATGGCTACACCTTC.

This chain uses TRBV6-5 with TRBJ2-1; D possibly corresponds to TRBD1 (6 bases). Trimming removed 8 bases from V and 7 bases from J, with 18 bases in between. This CDR3 contains 14 residues. Germline CDR1 MNHEY, CDR2 SVGAGI. Here the CDR3 reads CASREGHRRNEQFF. The CDR3, as DNA: TGTGCCAGCCGTGAGGGACACCGGAGGAATGAGCAGTTCTTC.

V gene TRBV9 combines with J gene TRBJ2-5, with D uncertain. The CDR3 spans 13 residues. V lost 0 bases and J lost 4, with 7 bases in between. CDR1 is SGDLS and CDR2 is YYNGEE in the germline V gene. CDR3 sequence (DNA): TGTGCCAGCAGCGTAGGGGGTCGAGAGACCCAGTACTTC. This codes for CASSVGGRETQYF.

The sample holds one count of this clonotype. V gene TRBV4-1 combines with J gene TRBJ2-1; 10 nucleotides agree with TRBD1. J was trimmed by 6 bases and V by 8 bases; bases with no gene match: 7. The CDR3 totals 14 residues. Germline V gene data show CDR1 as MGHRA and CDR2 as YSYEKL. The CDR3 sequence: CASRSRDRGNEQFF. Written as DNA, the CDR3 is TGCGCCAGCCGGTCCCGGGACAGGGGCAATGAGCAGTTCTTC.

J is TRBJ2-1 and V is TRBV7-9, with 10 positions matching TRBD2. Germline V lookup: CDR1 SEHNR, CDR2 FQNEAQ (reference sequence). The CDR3 is 16 residues long. V gave up 2 bases and J gave up 1 base; unmatched junction bases: 2. The CDR3 DNA is TGTGCCAGCAGCTTATGGACTAGCGGATCCTACAATGAGCAGTTCTTC. Its protein is CASSLWTSGSYNEQFF.

Only one count was recorded for this clonotype. V gene TRBV28 combines with J gene TRBJ2-3; 10 positions match TRBD2. CDR1 and CDR2 from the germline V gene are MDHEN and SYDVKM. The CDR3 totals 15 residues. Unmatched junction bases numbered 6, after V lost 5 bases and J lost 4 bases. This CDR3 is CASSSGTSVADTQYF. CDR3 DNA sequence: TGTGCCAGCAGTAGCGGGACTAGCGTAGCAGATACGCAGTATTTT. Supplemented by reference TRBV28 and TRBJ2-3, the full variable domain reads DVKVTQSSRYLVKRTGEKVFLECVQDMDHENMFWYRQDPGLGLRLIYFSYDVKMKEKGDIPEGYSVSREKKERFSLILESASTNQTSMYLCASSSGTSVADTQYFGPGTRLTVL.

CDR3 protein: CASSQARGFTETQYF. The CDR3 DNA follows: TGTGCCAGCAGCCAAGCCAGGGGTTTTACGGAGACCCAGTACTTC. The V and J genes are TRBV3-1 and TRBJ2-5; possible D gene TRBD1, 6 bases. The CDR3 spans 15 residues. Germline CDR1 LGHDT, CDR2 YNNKEL (reference sequence). V was trimmed by 1 base and J by 5 bases, leaving 14 bases between them.

The chain employs TRBV6-5 and TRBJ2-1; 8 bases are a match to TRBD2. The ends lost 1 base at V and 0 bases at J; junction bases unmatched: 8. Per the germline V gene, CDR1 is MNHEY and CDR2 is SVGAGI. The CDR3 is 18 residues long. The DNA of the CDR3 is TGTGCCAGCAGTTACTTCGCTAGCGGGTTGAGCTCCTACAATGAGCAGTTCTTC. It is translated as CASSYFASGLSSYNEQFF.

The rearrangement joins TRBV27 to TRBJ2-3; 8 positions agree with TRBD2. Germline assignment: CDR1 MNHEY and CDR2 SMNVEV (reference sequence). The CDR3 length is 15 residues. Trimming at V came to 6 bases and at J to 5 bases, leaving 10 bases not matched to a gene. The CDR3 loop is CASSPSGSHKDTQYF. DNA of the CDR3: TGTGCCAGCAGCCCGAGCGGGAGTCATAAAGATACGCAGTATTTT.

The rearrangement joins TRBV7-9 to TRBJ2-7; D not certain. V was shortened by 1 base and J by 3 bases, with 7 bases between the two germline ends. The V gene's germline CDR1 is SEHNR and CDR2 FQNEAQ (reference sequence). The CDR3 contains 13 residues. The CDR3 region has the DNA TGTGCCAGCAGCTTAGTGGGCGGCTACGAGCAGTACTTC. It specifies CASSLVGGYEQYF.

The rearrangement joins TRBV7-9 to TRBJ1-2; D unclear. Germline V CDR1 and CDR2: SEHNR, FQNEAQ (reference sequence). The V end was cut by 11 bases, the J end by 8 bases, with 9 bases between. This CDR3 comprises 9 residues. The CDR3 nucleotides are TGTGCCTCAGGCCGGGGCTACACCTTC. Its translation is CASGRGYTF.

This clonotype appeared a single time. This sequence joins TRBV20-1 and TRBJ1-2, with 9 bases lining up with TRBD1. V lost 5 bases and J lost 3; bases outside the gene matches: 7. Looked up from germline, CDR1 is DFQATT and CDR2 is SNEGSKA (reference sequence). The CDR3 has 14 residues. CDR3 nucleotides: TGCAGTGCTGGACCCCGGGACAGGGACTATGGCTACACCTTC. Amino acids: CSAGPRDRDYGYTF.

V and J are TRBV11-2 and TRBJ2-3, with D hard to call. The V and J ends lost 3 bases and 6 bases respectively, with 25 bases between them. Germline CDR1 reads SGHAT; CDR2 reads FQNNGV. This CDR3 has 18 amino acids. For the CDR3, the DNA is TGTGCCAGCAGCTTTTACCCTACGGGTGTTGGTTCCGTGGATACGCAGTATTTT. It translates to CASSFYPTGVGSVDTQYF.

V and J are TRBV29-1 and TRBJ1-2; 7 bases map to TRBD1. V was pared by 6 bases and J by 4 bases, with 14 bases of the junction left unmatched. Germline loops: CDR1 SQVTM, CDR2 ANQGSEA. The CDR3 spans 15 residues. The CDR3 loop reads CSVPLSAGQVYGYTF. CDR3 nucleotide sequence: TGCAGCGTCCCACTGTCCGCCGGACAGGTCTATGGCTACACCTTC.

This clonotype has only one observation. The chain has TRBV9 and TRBJ1-2; 11 bases agree with TRBD1. The CDR3 contains 16 residues. Germline CDR1 is SGDLS and CDR2 is YYNGEE. Germline trimming cut 1 base from V and 7 bases from J; bases unmatched to any gene: 9. Here the CDR3 reads CASSVSGTGGYTGYTF. Written as DNA, the CDR3 is TGTGCCAGCAGCGTATCCGGGACAGGGGGGTATACTGGCTACACCTTC.

V usage is TRBV19 and J usage is TRBJ2-7; D may be TRBD2 (6 bases). The germline V gene encodes CDR1 LNHDA and CDR2 SQIVND (reference sequence). This CDR3 has 15 residues. Trimming cost V 6 bases and J 0 bases, with 15 bases left between them. The CDR3 here is CASSGRGGNSYEQYF. The CDR3 DNA follows: TGTGCCAGTAGCGGTCGCGGCGGGAACTCCTACGAGCAGTACTTC.

The chain employs TRBV7-8 and TRBJ1-2, with D tentatively TRBD1 (6 bases). Germline V gives CDR1 SGHVS, CDR2 FQNEAQ. The CDR3 spans 13 residues. Trimming took 0 bases from V and 8 from J, leaving 10 bases between them. The CDR3 protein is CASSLAQGLGYTF. In DNA, the CDR3 is TGTGCCAGCAGCTTAGCACAGGGCCTGGGCTACACCTTC.

V and J are TRBV27 and TRBJ2-4; 7 nucleotides align to TRBD1. The CDR3 consists of 13 residues. Germline CDR1 and CDR2: MNHEY and SMNVEV (reference sequence). V shed 7 bases, J shed 7 bases, and the junction held 7 bases outside the gene matches. CDR3 loop: CASNRQGSNIQYF. CDR3 sequence (DNA): TGTGCCAGCAATCGACAGGGTTCGAACATTCAGTACTTC.

This clonotype was recorded only once. This chain joins TRBV28 and TRBJ1-2; tentatively, D is TRBD1 (6 bases). Germline V gene sequence: CDR1 MDHEN, CDR2 SYDVKM. The CDR3 is 15 residues long. The ends were cut back, 3 bases at V and 4 bases at J, with 15 bases in the middle. CDR3 in DNA: TGTGCCAGCAGTTTTAGCAGGGGCTCGGGCTATGGCTACACCTTC. It encodes CASSFSRGSGYGYTF.

V gene TRBV18 combines with J gene TRBJ2-1, with 7 bases aligning to TRBD1. The CDR3 spans 13 residues. Trimming removed 6 bases from V and 5 bases from J; junction bases left unmatched: 4. CDR1 is KGHSH and CDR2 is LQKENI in the germline V gene. As DNA, the CDR3 is TGTGCCAGCTCCCAGGGGGTAGACAATGAGCAGTTCTTC. Protein product: CASSQGVDNEQFF.

The chain recombines TRBV20-1 with TRBJ1-5, with 7 bases identical to TRBD1. V dropped 6 bases and J dropped 5; count of bases not matched to a gene: 10. This CDR3 contains 14 residues. Germline CDR1 DFQATT, CDR2 SNEGSKA (reference sequence). In DNA form, the CDR3 reads TGCAGTGCCTTATTCCGGGACAGAGATCAGCCCCAGCATTTT. Protein: CSALFRDRDQPQHF.

V gene TRBV24-1 combines with J gene TRBJ2-1, with 7 bases fitting TRBD2. Germline CDR1 is KGHDR and CDR2 is SFDVKD. The CDR3 spans 15 residues. After removal of 8 bases from V and 7 bases from J, the junction contained 13 bases not matched to a gene. The CDR3 nucleotides read TGTGCCACCAATCCGGCGGGAGCCCGATCGAATGAGCAGTTCTTC. Its translation is CATNPAGARSNEQFF.

The chain links TRBV30 to TRBJ1-1, with 7 bases lining up with TRBD1. The ends lost 3 bases at V and 0 bases at J; junction bases unmatched: 1. Germline CDR1 and CDR2: GTSNPN and SVGIG (reference sequence). The CDR3 runs 13 residues. The CDR3 DNA reads TGTGCCTGGAGGACAGGGATGAACACTGAAGCTTTCTTT. Protein sequence: CAWRTGMNTEAFF.